The rows below give T cell receptor beta chains drawn from one sample of a study of tumor-infiltrating lymphocytes in primary liver carcinoma. TCRdb redid the calling of the multiplex PCR reads with MiXCR, one entry per CDR3 protein. The data contain roughly 200,000 distinct CDR3 sequences, approximately 86% of them singletons. Sequencing was done on a sample of tumor tissue from primary liver carcinoma. The receptors come from a man aged 35-49 years with primary liver carcinoma and hepatitis B virus infection. Each CDR3 is given with its conserved first and last residue. A D gene is named only where the DNA matches it firmly. Only part of the rows carry a size: once, few, many, or a class if the clone is expanded.

. | . | TRBJ2-7 | TRBV13 | TGTGCCAGCGGGAGAGGAGCACCCCACGAGCAGTACTTC | CASGRGAPHEQYF
. | TRBD2 | TRBJ2-3 | TRBV6-2/TRBV6-3 | TGTGTCAGCAGTTACGACAACGCGGGAGTAAGTGATAGGCAGTATTTT | CVSSYDNAGVSDRQYF
. | . | TRBJ2-1 | TRBV13 | TGTGCCAGCAGTCAGTACAATGAGCAGTTCTTC | CASSQYNEQFF
many | TRBD1 | TRBJ1-5 | TRBV12-3/TRBV12-4 | TGTGCCAGCAGTTCCGGGACAGGGGGTGGCGGGCATCAGCCCCAGCATTTT | CASSSGTGGGGHQPQHF
. | . | TRBJ1-1 | TRBV5-6 | TGTGCCAGCAGCTTGGCACACACATGGGCTGAAGCTTTCTTT | CASSLAHTWAEAFF
. | . | TRBJ2-5 | TRBV11-3 | TGTGCCAGCAGCCTCCAGGGGGAGGAGACACGGTACTTC | CASSLQGEETRYF
once | TRBD2 | TRBJ2-3 | TRBV29-1 | TGCAGCGTAAGGACTTGCGGGAGTTGGGAAGATACGCAGTATTTT | CSVRTCGSWEDTQYF
. | TRBD1 | TRBJ1-1 | TRBV6-6 | TGTGCCAGCAGTGGGACAGGTGCAAGAACTGAAGCTTTCTTT | CASSGTGARTEAFF
. | TRBD2 | TRBJ2-1 | TRBV24-1 | TGTGCCACCAGTGAATATTCTACGACTAGCTCCTACAATGGGCAGTTTTTC | CATSEYSTTSSYNGQFF
. | TRBD2 | TRBJ2-7 | TRBV6-1 | TGTGCCAACACTACCATATCGGGACTAGCTCCCTACGAGCAGTACTTC | CANTTISGLAPYEQYF
. | . | TRBJ1-2 | TRBV5-4 | TGTACCAGCAGCCCACCAATAGGGTTAAGTGGCTACACCTTC | CTSSPPIGLSGYTF
. | TRBD1 | TRBJ2-2 | TRBV4-2 | TGTGCCAGCAGCCAAACCCGGGGCACAACAGGGGAGCTGTATTTT | CASSQTRGTTGELYF
. | TRBD1 | TRBJ2-3 | TRBV5-1 | TGCGACAGCAGACAGGGGGCACAAGAAGATAAGCAGTATTTT | CDSRQGAQEDKQYF
. | TRBD2 | TRBJ2-7 | TRBV4-2 | TGTGCCAGCAGTCAAGAGACTAGCGGCCCCTCCTACGAGCAGTACTTC | CASSQETSGPSYEQYF
. | . | TRBJ1-1 | TRBV6-2/TRBV6-3 | TGTGCCAGCAGAAGATCCGATATATGGATGGGCACTGAAGCCTTCTTT | CASRRSDIWMGTEAFF
. | . | TRBJ2-7 | TRBV28 | TGTGCCAGCAGTGCCGTGGTCGAGCAGTACTTC | CASSAVVEQYF
. | TRBD2 | TRBJ2-2 | TRBV5-4 | TGTGCCATCAGCTGGGACTACTTCAACACCGGGGAGCTGTTATTT | CAISWDYFNTGELLF
. | . | TRBJ2-7 | TRBV4-2 | TGTGCCAGCAGCCAAGATAAGGGGAGTGGCTACGAACAGCACTTC | CASSQDKGSGYEQHF
. | . | TRBJ2-1 | TRBV11-3 | TGTGCCAGCAGCTTAGGCCTCCTGAACAATGAGCAGTTCTTC | CASSLGLLNNEQFF
. | TRBD1 | TRBJ1-3 | TRBV4-1 | TGCGCCAGCAACCAACCGGGACAGGGGTCGGGCACCGGAAACACCATATATTTT | CASNQPGQGSGTGNTIYF
once | TRBD1 | TRBJ2-5 | TRBV7-9 | TGTGCTAGCAGCTTCTGGACAGGGGGAGAAGAGATCCAGTACTTC | CASSFWTGGEEIQYF
. | . | TRBJ2-1 | TRBV7-9 | TGCGCCATCAGTGACAGTTTATCCGAAAACAATGAGCGGCTCTTC | CAISDSLSENNERLF
. | . | TRBJ1-2 | TRBV29-1 | TGCAGCGTGTATCTTTCTCGCGAATATGGCTACACCTTC | CSVYLSREYGYTF
. | TRBD1 | TRBJ1-6 | TRBV6-1 | TGTGCCAGCAGTGAACCACCGGGGACAGGGCGGAATTCAACGCTCCACTTT | CASSEPPGTGRNSTLHF
. | . | TRBJ2-7 | TRBV28 | TGTGTCAGCAGCATGGGGTCTCTCGAGCAGTACTTC | CVSSMGSLEQYF
. | . | TRBJ1-5 | TRBV4-1 | TGCGGCAGCAGCCAAGATCCGGGAAACGCCGGGAATCAGCCCCAGCATTTT | CGSSQDPGNAGNQPQHF
once | . | TRBJ1-5 | TRBV20-1 | TGCAGTGCTAGAGATTGGAGGCAAGGGGCCCAGCATTTT | CSARDWRQGAQHF
. | TRBD2 | TRBJ2-7 | TRBV28 | TGTGCCATCAGTCGGGGGGGACTACATTACGGGCAGTACTTC | CAISRGGLHYGQYF
. | TRBD1 | TRBJ2-7 | TRBV29-1 | TGCAGCGTTGCCTCGACAGGGCTCCATGAGCATTACTTC | CSVASTGLHEHYF
. | TRBD2 | TRBJ2-7 | TRBV4-1 | TGCGCCAGCAGCCAAGAAAGGACTAGCGGGAGTCTTTACGACCAGTACTTC | CASSQERTSGSLYDQYF
. | . | TRBJ2-6 | TRBV4-3 | TGCGCCAGCAGCCAAGATGGGTCAGGGTGCAGGGCCAACGTCCTGACTTTC | CASSQDGSGCRANVLTF